This T cell receptor (beta chain) was captured by sequencing in a study of shared clonotypes between healthy human individuals. Data came from immunoSEQ multiplex PCR; TCRdb stores just in-frame clones and leaves some out. The table has millions of clones, around 90% seen once. This clonotype originated in a man aged 18 to 35 in good health. The sample consisted of naive CD4+ T cells sorted from blood. Subset denoted: CD45RA+ positively selected.

The CDR3 DNA follows: TGTGCCATCGGGGGGGAACAGGCAGATACGCAGTATTTT. This translates into CAIGGEQADTQYF. The rearrangement joins TRBV10-3 to TRBJ2-3; 7 bases align to TRBD2. J gave up 4 bases and V 8 bases, and 6 bases lay outside the gene matches. From germline, CDR1 is ENHRY and CDR2 SYGVKD. The CDR3 has 13 residues.